A single sample is the source of the 2 T cell receptor beta chains below, sequenced in a study of blood T cell repertoires in COVID-19. Profiled with immunoSEQ multiplex PCR; TCRdb holds only in-frame clones, not every one. Of about 44,000 clones listed, 80% to 90% are singletons. Sequencing was carried out using peripheral blood. All receptors derive from a woman aged 40 to 50 with acute or convalescent COVID-19.

The chain joins TRBV4-1 to TRBJ2-3; D perhaps matches TRBD1 (5 bases). Trimming pared 4 bases from V and 2 bases from J, leaving 22 bases between. This CDR3 has 18 residues. Germline CDR1 MGHRA, CDR2 YSYEKL. DNA of the CDR3: TGCGCCAGCAGCCGGCGACAGCGTACCAGAGAAATCACAGATACGCAGTATTTT. The encoded protein is CASSRRQRTREITDTQYF.

The chain employs TRBV6-5 and TRBJ2-7; 8 positions match TRBD1. Germline V CDR1 and CDR2: MNHEY, SVGAGI. The CDR3 is made up of 11 amino acids. Unmatched junction bases numbered 6, after V lost 5 bases and J lost 12 bases. In DNA, the CDR3 is TGTGCCAGCAGTAACAGGGGGGAACGGTACTTC. Translated, it gives CASSNRGERYF.